This T cell receptor beta chain emerged from a study of HIV-infected patients and healthy controls. Overall study findings and caveats: Healthy controls shared more CDR3 sequences between individuals than HIV-infected patients did. The diversity differences were not explained by slight age and sex differences between study cohorts.

The repertoire came from unfractionated whole blood and reflected all unsorted peripheral T cells. About 40% of the ten uninfected healthy control donors were sampled twice, approximately 13 weeks apart. cDNA was made from approximately 500 ng RNA using alpha and beta constant primers. Each of the alpha and beta chains got its own library through chain-specific third strand synthesis with indices. MiXCR, applied by TCRdb to the 5' RACE reads, yields one record per CDR3 protein. The profile shows tens of thousands of distinct CDR3 sequences, 8% to 10% of them singletons. In this sample, this clonotype turned up many times. Its antigen is as yet unknown. This receptor was taken from an adult in good health. Source material: blood.

For the CDR3, the DNA is TGTGCCAGCAGCTTTGGAGTAGTACACTATGGCTACACCTTC. It yields the protein CASSFGVVHYGYTF. This chain joins TRBV7-9 and TRBJ1-2; no reliable D call. The germline gives CDR1 SEHNR, CDR2 FQNEAQ (reference sequence). Trimming took 3 bases from V and 3 from J, leaving 11 bases between them. CDR3 size: 14 residues.